Listed here are 23 T cell receptor beta chains from one sample, sequenced in a study of PD-1 blockade in classical Hodgkin lymphoma. Autologous stem cell transplantation was followed by relapse in every patient, and brentuximab vedotin exposure varied. CD4+ T cells were purified from thawed PBMCs by magnetic negative selection. Profiled with immunoSEQ multiplex PCR; TCRdb holds only in-frame clones, not every one. The table lists 31,000 or so clones, roughly 85% of them singletons. The sequenced sample was CD4+ T cells from blood, obtained at baseline. All receptors come from a human donor with classical Hodgkin lymphoma.

This clone was detected a few times. The CDR3 reads CASGSRTGAYEQYF. Written as DNA, the CDR3 is TGTGCTAGTGGTTCAAGGACAGGGGCCTACGAGCAGTACTTC. V usage is TRBV12-5 and J usage is TRBJ2-7, with 9 positions matching TRBD1. Germline CDR1 is LGHNT and CDR2 is FRNRAP. V gave up 4 bases and J gave up 2 bases; unmatched junction bases: 3. The CDR3 extends over 14 amino acids.

This sequence joins TRBV14 and TRBJ2-2; no clear D gene. CDR3 length: 14 residues. The germline V gene has CDR1 SGHDN and CDR2 FVKESK. Trimming took off 6 bases at V and 1 base at J, with 9 bases between the two ends. CDR3 DNA: TGTGCCAGCAGGGGGATAGTGAACACCGGGGAGCTGTTTTTT. Encoded protein: CASRGIVNTGELFF.

V is TRBV6-1 and J is TRBJ1-5; TRBD1 agrees at 7 bases. This CDR3 has 15 residues. Germline values: CDR1 MNHNS, CDR2 SASEGT. V was clipped by 2 bases and J by 4 bases; unmatched bases: 5. The CDR3 reads CASSESWDSNQPQHF. Here the CDR3 DNA reads TGTGCCAGCAGTGAAAGTTGGGACAGTAATCAGCCCCAGCATTTT.

The V call is TRBV6-5, the J call TRBJ2-3; 7 bases line up with TRBD1. After removal of 6 bases from V and 0 bases from J, the junction contained 6 bases not matched to a gene. This CDR3 has 15 amino acids. Germline V gene lookup returns CDR1 MNHEY and CDR2 SVGAGI. This CDR3 reads CASRGDRSSTDTQYF. The CDR3 DNA is TGTGCCAGCAGGGGGGACAGATCTAGCACAGATACGCAGTATTTT.

The rearrangement joins TRBV6-6 to TRBJ2-7; D gene uncertain. Per the germline V gene, CDR1 is MNHNY and CDR2 is SVGAGI (reference sequence). The CDR3 runs 14 residues. Trimming removed 5 bases from V and 3 bases from J, with 14 bases in between. The CDR3 sequence: CASSRPRAGYEQYF. CDR3 nucleotide sequence: TGTGCCAGCAGTAGGCCTAGGGCTGGCTACGAGCAGTACTTC.

The rearrangement joins TRBV30 to TRBJ2-7, with 9 bases that match TRBD2. There are 14 residues in the CDR3. Germline V gene sequence: CDR1 GTSNPN, CDR2 SVGIG (reference sequence). V gave up 3 bases and J gave up 5 bases; unmatched junction bases: 8. DNA of the CDR3: TGTGCCTGGAGCCCGGGACTAGCTTCTGACGAGCAGTACTTC. Protein product: CAWSPGLASDEQYF. The variable domain in full, with the rest retrieved from reference TRBV30 and TRBJ2-7, is SQTIHQWPATLVQPVGSPLSLECTVEGTSNPNLYWYRQAAGRGLQLLFYSVGIGQISSEVPQNLSASRPQDRQFILSSKKLLLSDSGFYLCAWSPGLASDEQYFGPGTRLTVT.

This sequence joins TRBV27 and TRBJ1-4; TRBD1 matches 9 bases. The V gene's germline CDR1 is MNHEY and CDR2 SMNVEV (reference sequence). There are 16 residues in the CDR3. V gave up 8 bases and J gave up 8 bases; unmatched junction bases: 15. The CDR3 nucleotides are TGTGCCAGCTCCTCGGACCACCGGACAGGGGAGGAAAAACTGTTTTTT. Translated, it gives CASSSDHRTGEEKLFF.

The chain joins TRBV4-3 to TRBJ1-2; D call uncertain. The length of the CDR3 is 16 residues. V lost 0 bases and J 7 bases, leaving 18 bases between the germline ends. Germline values: CDR1 LGHNA, CDR2 YSLEER. CDR3 coding DNA: TGCGCCAGCAGCCAAGATTCCGACGCGGGAAGGAGTGGCTACACCTTC. It specifies CASSQDSDAGRSGYTF.

The chain has TRBV9 and TRBJ1-1; tentative D call: TRBD1 (5 bases). This CDR3 is built from 16 residues. V lost 0 bases and J 1 base, leaving 13 bases between the germline ends. Germline values: CDR1 SGDLS, CDR2 YYNGEE. This chain's CDR3 is CASSVGVRGENTEAFF. The CDR3 DNA reads as TGTGCCAGCAGCGTAGGGGTACGGGGGGAGAACACTGAAGCTTTCTTT.

The chain uses TRBV5-1 and TRBJ2-1; TRBD2 agrees at 9 bases. Looked up from germline, CDR1 is SGHRS and CDR2 is YFSETQ. The CDR3 has 16 amino acids. Trimming removed 2 bases from V and 0 bases from J; junction bases left unmatched: 3. The CDR3 DNA sequence: TGCGCCAGCAGCTTAGATAGCGGGAGCTCCTACAATGAGCAGTTCTTC. It specifies CASSLDSGSSYNEQFF. Full variable domain (rest looked up from reference TRBV5-1 and TRBJ2-1): KAGVTQTPRYLIKTRGQQVTLSCSPISGHRSVSWYQQTPGQGLQFLFEYFSETQRNKGNFPGRFSGRQFSNSRSEMNVSTLELGDSALYLCASSLDSGSSYNEQFFGPGTRLTVL.

The rearrangement joins TRBV7-2 to TRBJ2-1; D gene uncertain. V lost 1 base to trimming and J lost 4 bases, with 8 bases between them. The CDR3 runs to 14 residues. Germline-derived CDR1 and CDR2 are SGHTA and FQGNSA. CDR3 region: CASSLGIVYNEQFF. The CDR3 nucleotides are TGTGCCAGCAGCTTAGGGATAGTATACAATGAGCAGTTCTTC.

This clone was recorded a few times. The V gene is TRBV10-1, the J gene TRBJ2-2; no clear D gene. The ends were cut back, 6 bases at V and 2 bases at J, with 7 bases in the middle. The CDR3 length is 13 residues. In germline, CDR1 is WNHNN, CDR2 SYGVQD (reference sequence). CDR3 coding DNA: TGCGCCAGCAGATCGTATAACACCGGGGAGCTGTTTTTT. Translation gives CASRSYNTGELFF.

This clone has a handful of counts. The gene calls are TRBV30 and TRBJ1-2; D uncertain. The CDR3 runs 13 residues. The V end lost 5 bases, the J end lost 1 base, and 11 bases lay between the germline ends. Germline V lookup: CDR1 GTSNPN, CDR2 SVGIG (reference sequence). The CDR3 DNA reads as TGTGCCTGGGAGACGGGGTATAACTATGGCTACACCTTC. Protein: CAWETGYNYGYTF. The full variable domain, its missing parts supplied by reference TRBV30 and TRBJ1-2, is SQTIHQWPATLVQPVGSPLSLECTVEGTSNPNLYWYRQAAGRGLQLLFYSVGIGQISSEVPQNLSASRPQDRQFILSSKKLLLSDSGFYLCAWETGYNYGYTFGSGTRLTVV.

This clone was seen just once. The chain uses TRBV7-9 and TRBJ2-5, with D unresolved. The CDR3 runs 13 residues. Per germline, CDR1 SEHNR and CDR2 FQNEAQ (reference sequence). V was clipped by 5 bases and J by 2 bases, with 9 bases between them. Here the CDR3 reads CASSVKRQETQYF. DNA of the CDR3: TGTGCCAGCAGCGTAAAGAGGCAAGAGACCCAGTACTTC.

The chain uses TRBV10-1 and TRBJ2-1; 9 bases map to TRBD1. CDR1 and CDR2 from the germline V gene are WNHNN and SYGVQD (reference sequence). The CDR3 is 15 amino acids. V gave up 6 bases and J gave up 3 bases; unmatched junction bases: 6. The CDR3 spells CASSSTGGNYNEQFF. CDR3 coding DNA: TGCGCCAGCAGCTCGACAGGGGGGAACTACAATGAGCAGTTCTTC.

The chain has TRBV29-1 and TRBJ2-5; D might be TRBD2 (5 bases). This CDR3 spans 13 amino acids. The V end lost 3 bases, the J end lost 4 bases, and 12 bases lay between the germline ends. Germline-derived CDR1 and CDR2 are SQVTM and ANQGSEA. The CDR3 reads CSVEGREGETQYF. In DNA form, the CDR3 reads TGCAGCGTTGAGGGTCGAGAGGGAGAGACCCAGTACTTC. The complete variable domain, with remaining parts taken from reference TRBV29-1 and TRBJ2-5, reads SAVISQKPSRDICQRGTSLTIQCQVDSQVTMMFWYRQQPGQSLTLIATANQGSEATYESGFVIDKFPISRPNLTFSTLTVSNMSPEDSSIYLCSVEGREGETQYFGPGTRLLVL.

The chain recombines TRBV4-1 with TRBJ2-7; no clear D gene. CDR3 length: 15 amino acids. Germline assignment: CDR1 MGHRA and CDR2 YSYEKL. V lost 1 base and J 4 bases, leaving 14 bases between the germline ends. As DNA, the CDR3 is TGCGCCAGCAGCCAAGGGAAGGGTTTTGGATACGAGCAGTACTTC. Its translation: CASSQGKGFGYEQYF.

The chain has TRBV18 and TRBJ2-5; 10 nucleotides align to TRBD2. The CDR3 spans 17 residues. The J segment lost 3 bases and the V segment lost 3 bases, leaving 10 bases of the junction unmatched. CDR1 KGHSH and CDR2 LQKENI come from the germline V gene. CDR3 DNA sequence: TGTGCCAGCTCACCGGCTGTGTCTAGCGGGAGTGAAGAGACCCAGTACTTC. Encoded protein: CASSPAVSSGSEETQYF.

This clone was recorded once. V is TRBV5-1 and J is TRBJ1-5, with no clear D. Deletions cut 1 base from V and 3 bases from J, with 11 bases between. This CDR3 spans 15 amino acids. Germline CDR1 is SGHRS and CDR2 is YFSETQ. CDR3 sequence reads: CASSLTAPSNQPQHF. In DNA, the CDR3 is TGCGCCAGCAGCTTGACGGCACCTTCCAATCAGCCCCAGCATTTT.

Comments on this clone: One junction end disagrees with the germline gene, perhaps due to a read error. The V call is TRBV10-3, the J call TRBJ2-4, with TRBD2 identical over 9 bases. The V gene's germline CDR1 is ENHRY and CDR2 SYGVKD. The CDR3 extends over 16 amino acids. This chain's CDR3 is CAISPGVAGAQNIQYF. In DNA, the CDR3 is TGTGCCATCAGTCCTGGGGTAGCGGGAGCCCAAAACATTCAGTACTTC.

The chain couples TRBV4-1 to TRBJ2-7; 8 bases agree with TRBD2. V shed 5 bases, J shed 1 base, and the junction held 13 bases outside the gene matches. CDR3 size: 17 residues. Germline CDR1 is MGHRA and CDR2 is YSYEKL. This chain's CDR3 is CASSKGTSGTASYEQYF. CDR3 nucleotide sequence: TGCGCCAGCAGCAAAGGCACTAGCGGAACTGCATCCTACGAGCAGTACTTC.

This sequence joins TRBV2 and TRBJ1-5, with D uncertain. CDR1 and CDR2 from the germline V gene are SNHLY and FYNNEI. This CDR3 region has 13 residues. Deletions cut 7 bases from V and 0 bases from J, with 7 bases between. CDR3 bases: TGTGCCAGCAACCGAGTTAGCAATCAGCCCCAGCATTTT. It codes for CASNRVSNQPQHF.

V usage is TRBV30 and J usage is TRBJ2-2; D is unclear. CDR1 and CDR2 from the germline V gene are GTSNPN and SVGIG (reference sequence). The CDR3 spans 15 residues. Trimming left V 3 bases short and J 3 bases short, with 14 bases between. This chain's CDR3 is CAWRGLEQYTGELFF. DNA of the CDR3: TGTGCCTGGAGGGGCCTGGAGCAGTACACCGGGGAGCTGTTTTTT.